Below are 19 T cell receptor beta chains sequenced from a single sample in a study of cytomegalovirus exposure and HLA in healthy donors. Both 60 Vbeta primers and 13 Jbeta primers went into the PCR. Assay used: immunoSEQ multiplex PCR; TCRdb lists only in-frame clones, some missing. The sample lists 100,000 to 150,000 clones, more than 60% occurring once. The sample taken for sequencing was PBMCs. These receptors were obtained from a woman aged 40 to 50 in good health and CMV-seropositive.

The sample holds a few counts of this clone. The chain joins TRBV19 to TRBJ2-1; D not certain. CDR3 length equals 14 residues. Trimming took 10 bases from V and 4 from J, leaving 17 bases between them. The germline CDR1 and CDR2 sequences are LNHDA and SQIVND (reference sequence). The CDR3, as DNA: TGTGCCACCTCCATCCCTGGCTTATACAATGAGCAGTTCTTC. Protein sequence: CATSIPGLYNEQFF.

The chain uses TRBV2 and TRBJ1-6; D is unclear. The CDR3 is 12 residues long. V dropped 6 bases and J dropped 5 bases, with 5 bases sitting between them. CDR1 SNHLY and CDR2 FYNNEI come from the germline V gene. The CDR3 is CASRADNSPLHF. The CDR3 coding sequence is TGTGCCAGCAGGGCCGATAATTCACCCCTCCACTTT.

V is TRBV15 and J is TRBJ1-5; TRBD1 is a possible D gene (5 bases). CDR3 size: 15 residues. The germline V and J ends were trimmed by 1 base and 5 bases, with 12 bases remaining between them. Germline values: CDR1 LNHNV, CDR2 YYDKDF (reference sequence). The CDR3 DNA follows: TGTGCCACCAGCAGAGCGGGCAGGGCCGATCAGCCCCAGCATTTT. It encodes CATSRAGRADQPQHF.

The sample holds one count of this clone. The rearrangement joins TRBV19 to TRBJ1-5; D is possibly TRBD1 (5 bases). With 9 bases removed from V and 1 base from J, the gap between germline ends came to 10 bases. Germline CDR1 is LNHDA and CDR2 is SQIVND (reference sequence). This CDR3 has 13 amino acids. The CDR3 coding sequence is TGTGCCAGCGGCGACAGCAGCAATCAGCCCCAGCATTTT. As protein: CASGDSSNQPQHF.

The gene calls are TRBV5-6 and TRBJ2-1, with 7 bases identical to TRBD1. Germline V gene data show CDR1 as SGHDT and CDR2 as YYEEEE. The V segment lost 1 base and the J segment 2 bases; nucleotides outside the gene matches: 9. The length of the CDR3 is 17 residues. The DNA of the CDR3 is TGTGCCAGCAGCTTGAGCTTTGGACAGGAACCCTACAATGAGCAGTTCTTC. Protein: CASSLSFGQEPYNEQFF.

V usage is TRBV18 and J usage is TRBJ2-7, with 9 bases identical to TRBD2. Looked up from germline, CDR1 is KGHSH and CDR2 is LQKENI. The CDR3 contains 15 residues. The junction had 5 bases not matched to a gene; V was cut back by 3 bases and J by 2 bases. In DNA, the CDR3 is TGTGCCAGCTCACCTCCCGCTAGCGGGACCTACGAGCAGTACTTC. Protein: CASSPPASGTYEQYF.

This chain connects TRBV4-1 to TRBJ2-3; TRBD2 might be the D (6 bases). In germline, CDR1 is MGHRA, CDR2 YSYEKL. Trimming shortened V by 5 bases and J by 2 bases, and 14 bases separated the two germline ends. CDR3 length: 15 amino acids. This CDR3 reads CASSSAGRPTDTQYF. CDR3 nucleotides: TGCGCCAGCAGCTCAGCAGGGAGGCCCACAGATACGCAGTATTTT.

This sequence joins TRBV5-1 and TRBJ1-6; possibly TRBD1 for D (5 bases). V lost 5 bases, J lost 5 bases, and 8 bases lay in between. Per the germline V gene, CDR1 is SGHRS and CDR2 is YFSETQ. The CDR3 consists of 13 residues. The CDR3 nucleotides are TGCGCCAGCAGTCCGGGGGATAATTCACCCCTCCACTTT. The encoded protein is CASSPGDNSPLHF.

The J gene is TRBJ2-2, the V gene TRBV5-1; D perhaps matches TRBD1 (5 bases). Per germline, CDR1 SGHRS and CDR2 YFSETQ. Trimming stripped 4 bases from V and 2 bases from J, with 15 bases between. The CDR3 has 16 residues. The CDR3 region has the DNA TGCGCCAGCAGCACAAGGGGCAACTTTAACACCGGGGAGCTGTTTTTT. Translating gives CASSTRGNFNTGELFF.

This clone appeared a few times. V and J are TRBV2 and TRBJ2-2, with 8 bases that match TRBD2. CDR1 and CDR2 from the germline V gene are SNHLY and FYNNEI. V shed 4 bases, J shed 1 base, and the junction held 5 bases outside the gene matches. The CDR3 sequence is 16 residues long. CDR3 coding DNA: TGTGCCAGCAGTGCTGGCGGGGGGCGGAACACCGGGGAGCTGTTTTTT. Translating it yields CASSAGGGRNTGELFF.

This chain links TRBV4-2 with TRBJ2-2, with TRBD1 matching over 9 bases. There are 17 residues in the CDR3. V lost 4 bases to trimming and J lost 1 base; unmatched junction nucleotides: 7. CDR1 and CDR2 from the germline V gene are LGHNA and YNFKEQ. The CDR3 protein is CASSPQAGQGNTGELFF. CDR3 sequence (DNA): TGTGCCAGCAGCCCACAGGCGGGACAGGGGAACACCGGGGAGCTGTTTTTT.

V and J are TRBV4-3 and TRBJ2-5; D is uncertain. The CDR3 length is 15 residues. The germline V gene encodes CDR1 LGHNA and CDR2 YSLEER. Trimming removed 1 base from V and 5 bases from J, with 14 bases in between. This CDR3 is CASSQGLPAGETQYF. In nucleotides, the CDR3 is TGCGCCAGCAGCCAAGGACTTCCCGCTGGGGAGACCCAGTACTTC.

This clone appeared a few times. The V call is TRBV5-1, the J call TRBJ2-5; 8 bases line up with TRBD2. The CDR3 loop spans 13 amino acids. Germline V gene data show CDR1 as SGHRS and CDR2 as YFSETQ. Germline trimming cut 6 bases from V and 3 bases from J; bases unmatched to any gene: 4. The CDR3 region is CASTRGGEETQYF. The CDR3 bases are TGCGCCAGCACTCGGGGGGGTGAAGAGACCCAGTACTTC.

This clone occurred a few times. The V call is TRBV7-9, the J call TRBJ2-7; D not certain. Trimming stripped 5 bases from V and 5 bases from J, with 13 bases between. This CDR3 has 13 amino acids. Germline V gene lookup returns CDR1 SEHNR and CDR2 FQNEAQ (reference sequence). CDR3 DNA: TGTGCCAGCAGCCGTGAACGGAGAGACGAGCAGTACTTC. Residues: CASSRERRDEQYF.

This clone was seen more than once but under ten times. The rearrangement links TRBV5-6 to TRBJ2-3; TRBD1 aligns across 9 bases. With 0 bases clipped from V and 1 base from J, the junction kept 3 bases outside the gene matches. CDR1 and CDR2 from the germline V gene are SGHDT and YYEEEE. The CDR3 contains 16 residues. The CDR3 DNA is TGTGCCAGCAGCTTGGTCACAGGGGGCGGCACAGATACGCAGTATTTT. This gives the protein CASSLVTGGGTDTQYF. Based on the CDR3 plus reference TRBV5-6 and TRBJ2-3, the full variable domain is DAGVTQSPTHLIKTRGQQVTLRCSPKSGHDTVSWYQQALGQGPQFIFQYYEEEERQRGNFPDRFSGHQFPNYSSELNVNALLLGDSALYLCASSLVTGGGTDTQYFGPGTRLTVL.

A single count supports this clone. The rearrangement links TRBV5-6 to TRBJ1-1; D is undetermined. CDR1 is SGHDT, CDR2 YYEEEE, per germline. The CDR3 totals 14 residues. The V and J ends lost 0 bases and 1 base respectively, with 7 bases between them. CDR3 residues: CASSLGLRNTEAFF. CDR3 bases: TGTGCCAGCAGCTTGGGACTCCGGAACACTGAAGCTTTCTTT.

This chain joins TRBV5-1 and TRBJ2-5; weak D call: TRBD2 (6 bases). Trimming took off 5 bases at V and 2 bases at J, with 13 bases between the two ends. Germline V lookup: CDR1 SGHRS, CDR2 YFSETQ. CDR3 length equals 14 residues. CDR3 residues: CASRPTGGQETQYF. The DNA of the CDR3 is TGCGCCAGCAGGCCAACAGGAGGGCAAGAGACCCAGTACTTC.

CDR3 loop: CASSPPGIEKLFF. CDR3 DNA: TGCGCCAGCAGCCCCCCAGGGATCGAAAAACTGTTTTTT. The chain combines TRBV4-1 with TRBJ1-4, with a possible D match to TRBD1 (5 bases). CDR1 is MGHRA and CDR2 is YSYEKL in the germline V gene. V lost 4 bases to trimming and J lost 8 bases, with 11 bases between them. The CDR3 runs to 13 residues.

The genes are TRBV2 and TRBJ1-4; perhaps TRBD1 as D (5 bases). The CDR3 has 15 amino acids. Germline values: CDR1 SNHLY, CDR2 FYNNEI. The V and J ends lost 6 bases and 3 bases respectively, with 14 bases between them. As DNA, the CDR3 is TGTGCCAGCAGCCCCGGGGGTGTGGCTAATGAAAAACTGTTTTTT. Residues: CASSPGGVANEKLFF.